The following is a T cell receptor beta chain sequence with its context. The data were taken from a study of monozygotic twins with inflammatory bowel disease. The CDR3 is made up of 15 amino acids. The germline V gene has CDR1 SGHTA and CDR2 FQGNSA. TCRdb reworked the 5' RACE reads into one entry per CDR3 protein, no DNA. Here the sample table reports more than 350,000 distinct CDR3 sequences. The gene calls are TRBV7-2 and TRBJ1-1. This clonotype originated in a human donor with ulcerative colitis or Crohn's disease, or a healthy co-twin of an affected twin (not recorded which). Sequenced input: blood. This CDR3 reads CASSEWDGSNTEAFF.